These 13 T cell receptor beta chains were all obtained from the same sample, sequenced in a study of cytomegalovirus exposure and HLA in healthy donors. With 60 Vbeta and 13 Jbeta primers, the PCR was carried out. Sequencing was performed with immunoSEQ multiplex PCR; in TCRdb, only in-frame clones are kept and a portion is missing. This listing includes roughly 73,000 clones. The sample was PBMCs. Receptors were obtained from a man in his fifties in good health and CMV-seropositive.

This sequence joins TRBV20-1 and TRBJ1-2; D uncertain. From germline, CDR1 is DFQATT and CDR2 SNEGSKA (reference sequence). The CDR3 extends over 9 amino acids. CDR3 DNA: TGCAGGGAGGGTTCCGGCTACACCTTC. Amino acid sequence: CREGSGYTF.

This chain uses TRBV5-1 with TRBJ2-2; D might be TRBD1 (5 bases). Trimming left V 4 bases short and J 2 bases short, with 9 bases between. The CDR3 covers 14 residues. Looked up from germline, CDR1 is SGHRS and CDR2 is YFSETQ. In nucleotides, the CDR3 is TGCGCCAGCAGCCCCGGACATAACACCGGGGAGCTGTTTTTT. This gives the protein CASSPGHNTGELFF.

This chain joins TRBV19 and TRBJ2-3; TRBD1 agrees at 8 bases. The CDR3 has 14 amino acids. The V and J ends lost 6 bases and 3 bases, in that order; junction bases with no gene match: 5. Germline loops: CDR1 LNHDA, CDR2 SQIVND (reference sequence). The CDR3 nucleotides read TGTGCCAGTAGGGACAGGGTGAGGACAGATACGCAGTATTTT. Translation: CASRDRVRTDTQYF.

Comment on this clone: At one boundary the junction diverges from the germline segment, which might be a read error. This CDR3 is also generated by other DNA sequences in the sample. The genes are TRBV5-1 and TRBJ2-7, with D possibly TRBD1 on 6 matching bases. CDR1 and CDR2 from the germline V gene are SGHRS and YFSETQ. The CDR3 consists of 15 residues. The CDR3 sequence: CASSLAGDLRAEQYF. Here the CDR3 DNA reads TGTGCCAGCAGCTTGGCAGGGGACCTCCGGGCCGAGCAGTACTTC.

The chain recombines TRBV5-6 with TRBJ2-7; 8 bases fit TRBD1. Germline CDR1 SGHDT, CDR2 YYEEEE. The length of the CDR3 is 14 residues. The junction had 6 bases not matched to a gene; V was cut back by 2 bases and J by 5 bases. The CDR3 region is CASSFGTGRDEQYF. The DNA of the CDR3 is TGTGCCAGCAGCTTCGGGACAGGCAGGGACGAGCAGTACTTC.

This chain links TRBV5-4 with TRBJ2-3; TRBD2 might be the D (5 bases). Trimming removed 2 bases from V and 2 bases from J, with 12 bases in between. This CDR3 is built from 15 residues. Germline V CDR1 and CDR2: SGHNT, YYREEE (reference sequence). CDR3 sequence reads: CASSFLPRDTDTQYF. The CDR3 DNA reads TGTGCCAGCAGCTTTTTGCCACGGGACACAGATACGCAGTATTTT.

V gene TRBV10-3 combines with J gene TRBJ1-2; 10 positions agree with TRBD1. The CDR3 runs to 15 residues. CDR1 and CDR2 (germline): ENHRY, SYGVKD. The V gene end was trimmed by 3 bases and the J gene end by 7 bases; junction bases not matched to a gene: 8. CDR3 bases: TGTGCCATCAGTGACCCGACAGGGGGCGCCTTTGGCTACACCTTC. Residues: CAISDPTGGAFGYTF.

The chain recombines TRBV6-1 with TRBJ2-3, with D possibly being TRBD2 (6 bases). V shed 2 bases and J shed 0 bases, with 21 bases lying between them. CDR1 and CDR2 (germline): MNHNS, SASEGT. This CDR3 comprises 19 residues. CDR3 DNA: TGTGCCAGCAGTGAAATCGAGATAGCGGAGACCCTAAGCACAGATACGCAGTATTTT. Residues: CASSEIEIAETLSTDTQYF.

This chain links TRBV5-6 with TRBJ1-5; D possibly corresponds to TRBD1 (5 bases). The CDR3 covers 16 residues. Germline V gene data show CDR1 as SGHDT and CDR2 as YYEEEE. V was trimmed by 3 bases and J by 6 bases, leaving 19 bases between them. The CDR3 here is CASSSTTATPFQPQHF. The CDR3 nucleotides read TGTGCCAGCAGCTCGACGACAGCGACCCCATTTCAGCCCCAGCATTTT.

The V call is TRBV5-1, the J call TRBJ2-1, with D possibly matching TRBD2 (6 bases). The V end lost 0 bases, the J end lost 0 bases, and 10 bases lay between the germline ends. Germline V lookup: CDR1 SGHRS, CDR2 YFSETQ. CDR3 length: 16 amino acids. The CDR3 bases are TGCGCCAGCAGCTTGGCCGGGGGACCCTCCTACAATGAGCAGTTCTTC. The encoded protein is CASSLAGGPSYNEQFF.

This CDR3 is CASSLRGLGETQYF. The CDR3 DNA follows: TGTGCCAGCAGCTTAAGGGGGCTAGGGGAGACCCAGTACTTC. This rearrangement joins TRBV5-6 to TRBJ2-5; 7 bases map to TRBD1. The CDR3 loop spans 14 amino acids. Trimming removed 2 bases from V and 5 bases from J; junction bases left unmatched: 6. Germline assignment: CDR1 SGHDT and CDR2 YYEEEE.

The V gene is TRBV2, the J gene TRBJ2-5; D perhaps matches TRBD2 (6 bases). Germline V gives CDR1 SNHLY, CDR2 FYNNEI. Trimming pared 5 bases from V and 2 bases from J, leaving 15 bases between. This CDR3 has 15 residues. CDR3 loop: CASSKPGVPQETQYF. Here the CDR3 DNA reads TGTGCCAGCAGTAAACCGGGAGTCCCTCAAGAGACCCAGTACTTC.

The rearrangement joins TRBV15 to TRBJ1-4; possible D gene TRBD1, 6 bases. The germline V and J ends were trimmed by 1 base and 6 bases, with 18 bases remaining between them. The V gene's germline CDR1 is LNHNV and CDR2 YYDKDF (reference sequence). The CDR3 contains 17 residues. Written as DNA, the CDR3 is TGTGCCACCAGCAGAGTGTGGGAGGGGGTCTCGGATGAAAAACTGTTTTTT. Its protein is CATSRVWEGVSDEKLFF.